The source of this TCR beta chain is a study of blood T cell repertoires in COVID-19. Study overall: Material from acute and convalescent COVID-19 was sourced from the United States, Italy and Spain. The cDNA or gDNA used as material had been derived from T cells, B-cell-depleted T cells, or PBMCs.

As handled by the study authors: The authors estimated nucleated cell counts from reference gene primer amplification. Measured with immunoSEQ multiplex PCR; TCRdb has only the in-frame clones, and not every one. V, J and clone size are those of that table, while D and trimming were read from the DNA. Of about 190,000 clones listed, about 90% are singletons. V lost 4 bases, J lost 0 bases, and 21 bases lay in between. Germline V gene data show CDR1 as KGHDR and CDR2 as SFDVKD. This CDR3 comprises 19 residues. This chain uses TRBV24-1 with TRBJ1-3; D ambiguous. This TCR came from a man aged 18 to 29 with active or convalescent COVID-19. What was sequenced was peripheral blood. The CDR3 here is CATSDPQHPRRSSGNTIYF. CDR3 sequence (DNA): TGTGCCACCAGTGACCCCCAACACCCCCGACGGAGCTCTGGAAACACCATATATTTT.